Listed here are 13 T cell receptor beta chains from one sample, sequenced in a study of PD-1 blockade in mismatch repair-deficient tumors. Measured with immunoSEQ multiplex PCR; TCRdb has only the in-frame clones, and not every one. In the table there are about 14,000 clones, approximately 81% of which are singletons. As to time point: approximately 10-day in vitro stimulation with candidate neoantigen peptide 4. Their target antigens are unknown. Sample: cells cultured in vitro, taken from a patient treated with pembrolizumab. The receptors stem from an adult with mismatch repair-deficient cancer.

This clone was recorded once. The chain couples TRBV19 to TRBJ2-7; TRBD2 aligns across 8 bases. Germline V CDR1 and CDR2: LNHDA, SQIVND (reference sequence). The ends lost 3 bases at V and 3 bases at J; junction bases unmatched: 7. The CDR3 has 15 amino acids. CDR3 DNA: TGTGCCAGTAGTATTCAAAGCGGGAGAGTCTACGAGCAGTACTTC. Translated, it gives CASSIQSGRVYEQYF. The full variable domain, rest sourced from reference TRBV19 and TRBJ2-7, is DGGITQSPKYLFRKEGQNVTLSCEQNLNHDAMYWYRQDPGQGLRLIYYSQIVNDFQKGDIAEGYSVSREKKESFPLTVTSAQKNPTAFYLCASSIQSGRVYEQYFGPGTRLTVT.

To note about this clone: The junction does not match germline at one end; this may be a read error. This chain joins TRBV7-9 and TRBJ1-2, with D hard to call. The CDR3 is made up of 10 amino acids. Germline values: CDR1 SEHNR, CDR2 FQNEAQ (reference sequence). CDR3 loop: CASAGYGHTF. The CDR3 DNA follows: TGTGCCAGCGCCGGGTATGGCCACACCTTC. Combining the CDR3 with reference TRBV7-9 and TRBJ1-2 gives the whole variable domain DTGVSQNPRHKITKRGQNVTFRCDPISEHNRLYWYRQTLGQGPEFLTYFQNEAQLEKSRLLSDRFSAERPKGSFSTLEIQRTEQGDSAMYLCASAGYGHTFGSGTRLTVV.

The V and J genes are TRBV29-1 and TRBJ2-3; D perhaps matches TRBD1 (6 bases). The CDR3 totals 14 residues. Trimming pared 4 bases from V and 0 bases from J, leaving 11 bases between. Germline CDR1 and CDR2: SQVTM and ANQGSEA. CDR3 sequence: CSVGGLYSTDTQYF. As DNA, the CDR3 is TGCAGCGTTGGGGGGCTTTATAGCACAGATACGCAGTATTTT.

J is TRBJ2-4 and V is TRBV7-8; 9 nucleotides line up with TRBD1. The V and J ends lost 1 base and 7 bases, in that order; junction bases with no gene match: 5. The CDR3 spans 15 residues. Germline V gene data show CDR1 as SGHVS and CDR2 as FQNEAQ. CDR3 nucleotides: TGTGCCAGCAGCTTAGGCGGGACAGGGCGGAACATTCAGTACTTC. Its translation: CASSLGGTGRNIQYF.

The V call is TRBV29-1, the J call TRBJ2-7, with 12 bases fitting TRBD1. V dropped 4 bases and J dropped 5; count of bases not matched to a gene: 12. The CDR3 totals 16 residues. Looked up from germline, CDR1 is SQVTM and CDR2 is ANQGSEA. The CDR3 here is CSVGRGRGTGGDEQYF. CDR3 nucleotide sequence: TGCAGCGTTGGCCGAGGGAGGGGGACAGGGGGCGACGAGCAGTACTTC.

J is TRBJ2-2 and V is TRBV27, with no clear D. The CDR3 is 15 residues long. In germline, CDR1 is MNHEY, CDR2 SMNVEV (reference sequence). V was shortened by 3 bases and J by 0 bases, with 8 bases between the two germline ends. The CDR3 bases are TGTGCCAGCAGTTTCAGATACGCGAACACCGGGGAGCTGTTTTTT. Translating it yields CASSFRYANTGELFF.

CDR3 DNA: TGTGCCTTCGGACAGGGAAGGGGACGAAAGTTCTTC. Translation gives CAFGQGRGRKFF. The V call is TRBV30, the J call TRBJ2-1; 8 positions agree with TRBD1. The germline CDR1 and CDR2 sequences are GTSNPN and SVGIG (reference sequence). This CDR3 region has 12 residues. V shed 7 bases and J 14 bases; nucleotides not matched to a gene: 13.

This rearrangement joins TRBV5-6 to TRBJ2-5, with 7 bases aligning to TRBD2. Germline-derived CDR1 and CDR2 are SGHDT and YYEEEE. The CDR3 sequence is 14 residues long. V dropped 1 base and J dropped 5; count of bases not matched to a gene: 5. CDR3 DNA: TGTGCCAGCAGCTTGCCGGGGGGTGGTGAGACCCAGTACTTC. This codes for CASSLPGGGETQYF.

This rearrangement joins TRBV5-5 to TRBJ2-7; 7 bases fit TRBD1. The length of the CDR3 is 16 residues. The germline gives CDR1 SGHKS, CDR2 YYEKEE (reference sequence). The V and J ends lost 2 bases and 2 bases, in that order; junction bases with no gene match: 10. CDR3 in amino acids: CASSFPSQGDPYEQYF. The CDR3 DNA reads TGTGCCAGCAGCTTCCCCAGCCAGGGGGACCCCTACGAGCAGTACTTC.

The chain combines TRBV5-5 with TRBJ2-1, with 10 bases matching TRBD2. From germline, CDR1 is SGHKS and CDR2 YYEKEE (reference sequence). V trimming: 0 bases; J trimming: 13 bases; junction bases outside the gene matches: 13. This CDR3 is 16 amino acids long. This chain's CDR3 is CASSLVYGLAVRGQFF. DNA for the CDR3: TGTGCCAGCAGCTTGGTGTATGGACTAGCGGTAAGGGGTCAGTTCTTC.

The V call is TRBV7-3, the J call TRBJ2-3; maybe TRBD2 (5 bases). This CDR3 has 14 amino acids. Trimming removed 2 bases at V and 6 bases at J, with 12 bases between. Per the germline V gene, CDR1 is SGHTA and CDR2 is FQGTGA. CDR3 DNA: TGTGCCAGCAGCTTAGAATCCGCGGGTGATACGCAGTATTTT. It translates to CASSLESAGDTQYF.

This clone showed up just once. The chain has TRBV1 and TRBJ1-3; TRBD1, as called in the table, went unchecked against the DNA. TRBV1 is flagged as a pseudogene. The CDR3 has 18 residues. CDR3 protein: CTSSQDHRELGSGNTIYF. The CDR3, as DNA: TGCACCAGCAGCCAAGATCACAGGGAATTAGGCTCTGGAAACACCATATATTTT.

The gene calls are TRBV2 and TRBJ2-5; 10 nucleotides agree with TRBD2. V was pared by 5 bases and J by 9 bases, with 9 bases of the junction left unmatched. From germline, CDR1 is SNHLY and CDR2 FYNNEI. This CDR3 region has 14 residues. CDR3 nucleotides: TGTGCCAGCAGTCTCCTCAGCGGGGGGGCGTCCCAGTACTTC. Protein: CASSLLSGGASQYF.